The text below deals with one TCR beta chain. The antigen is unknown. This entry comes from a study of T cell responses to AZD1222 COVID-19 vaccine. Looking at the study overall: Analyses pooled second doses at about 4 or about 12 weeks. Study conclusions and caveats: Donors were mostly white British, more females; clonal diversity possibly underestimated.

TCRdb keeps only in-frame clones here, not all; method: immunoSEQ multiplex PCR. The sample has 170,000 or so clones, 75% to 95% seen once; the top ten hold roughly 1.6%. Unmatched junction bases numbered 6, after V lost 4 bases and J lost 2 bases. Germline V CDR1 and CDR2: MGHDK, SYGVNS. The CDR3 is 16 amino acids. This sequence originates from an adult in good health. This rearrangement joins TRBV25-1 to TRBJ1-3, with TRBD1 matching over 9 bases. The specimen was peripheral blood, collected on day 0 of AZD1222 vaccination. CDR3 loop: CASSADRGMAGNTIYF. The DNA for the CDR3 is TGTGCCAGCAGTGCAGACAGGGGGATGGCTGGAAACACCATATATTTT. The whole variable domain, remainder taken from reference TRBV25-1 and TRBJ1-3, is EADIYQTPRYLVIGTGKKITLECSQTMGHDKMYWYQQDPGMELHLIHYSYGVNSTEKGDLSSESTVSRIRTEHFPLTLESARPSHTSQYLCASSADRGMAGNTIYFGEGSWLTVV.